Detailed here is one T cell receptor beta chain. This clonotype was detected ten times or more. It has no known antigen specificity. The record has no base qualities; no much larger clone is one base away. The source of the sample is a study of human T cells and chemical hapten exposure (dated by TCRdb to the early 2020s). In terms of the full investigation: For sensitization, 2% DPC in acetone was applied to an approximately 2 cm by approximately 2 cm area of upper inner arm skin. Weekly therapeutic DPC doses were additionally applied to the scalp of patients throughout the roughly 23-week study period. Patch testing was performed on the upper back with Finn chambers containing 0.01% DPC, and the patch tests were scored after 6 days according to International Contact Dermatitis Research Group standards. The mostly female patient cohort included alopecia areata with under or over 50% scalp involvement, alopecia totalis and alopecia universalis. Libraries were pooled for sequencing, and variation in per-sample TCR yields was attributed mainly to small differences in library volumes within the pool. Peripheral blood TCR repertoire changes were tracked in vivo in alopecia patients during primary and secondary sensitization to the hapten diphenylcyclopropenone (DPC). Blood was sampled from patients pre-sensitization (week 0) and at 2, 6 and about 24 weeks after DPC sensitization. Blood for TCR sequencing was provided by twenty-nine alopecia patients at one to four time points (pre-sensitization, 2, 6 and 24 weeks). Overall results and qualifications from the work: Because every patient had alopecia, a presumed autoimmune disease, the patients' immune response might differ from that of healthy individuals. The number of PT1 expanded TCRs positively correlated with patch test score, significant at thresholds 8, 16 and 32 but not 4. No change with DPC sensitization was found in the number of TCRs above 1 in 1000 frequency, and no evidence of global repertoire structure alterations was found. Expanded TCRs formed significantly more large CDR3 similarity clusters than pre-sensitization or healthy control sets, consistent with antigen-driven responses. Repeated subsampling changed both the strength of the expansion versus patch-test correlation and the threshold at which the correlation became significant.

Library preparation was by RACE. Sequencing was performed on a NextSeq 500. During library preparation, unique molecular identifiers were attached to individual cDNA molecules so that TCRs could be counted quantitatively and reproducibly. For every blood RNA sample, sequencing covered both the TCR alpha and TCR beta chains. In the paper's pipeline: Samples had a median of about 90,000 TCRs, with a range from 23,224 to 690,600. The Decombinator software suite was used to annotate V, J and CDR3 in the TCR reads. For the PS versus PT1 abundance plots, all samples were subsampled to the same number of TCRs (28,000). Expanded TCRs were defined as absent before sensitization and observed at least eight times at the 2-week time point. In-frame beta chains were kept once TCRdb had trimmed the public reads at Q25 with fastp and called clones with MiXCR. Merged by CDR3 protein, the rows form single entries marked with the most common genes and DNA. These V and J calls originate from TCRdb's pipeline instead of the authors' own analysis. For this sample the table gives 250,000 or so distinct CDR3 sequences, of which roughly 8% were detected only once. The ten largest clones take up about 1.2% of the sample.

The meaning of the sample's time point label: pre-sensitization, week 0. The sample's treatment or condition label is to be understood as: therapeutic diphenylcyclopropenone sensitization with weekly scalp DPC. Blood at each patch-test visit was drawn before the patch test was applied. To be eligible, patients had to be aged 18 to 70, diagnosed with alopecia and judged suitable for DPC therapy, while pregnant patients were excluded. Total RNA was extracted from unfractionated whole blood collected in Tempus Blood RNA tubes. CDR1 and CDR2 are read off the germline V gene as LGHNA and YNFKEQ. Trimming at the junction amounts to 3 bases on V and 2 bases on J, and the germline ends lie 13 bases apart. The cysteine opens and the phenylalanine closes a CDR3 of 15 amino acids. The retained sequence is limited to the CDR3, 45 bases, with the frame set at the first base.

This sample comprised whole blood, obtained in connection with sensitization to the hapten diphenylcyclopropenone (DPC). The receptor comes from a man aged 18 to 29 with alopecia areata. Some clones in this sample may be carry-over from other donors' samples. The V and J genes are TRBV4-2 and TRBJ2-5; TRBD2 might be the D gene, on 6 matching bases. Here the CDR3 is given as CASSQQRDSQETQYF. The DNA reads as follows: TGTGCCAGCAGCCAGCAACGGGACTCTCAAGAGACCCAGTACTTC.